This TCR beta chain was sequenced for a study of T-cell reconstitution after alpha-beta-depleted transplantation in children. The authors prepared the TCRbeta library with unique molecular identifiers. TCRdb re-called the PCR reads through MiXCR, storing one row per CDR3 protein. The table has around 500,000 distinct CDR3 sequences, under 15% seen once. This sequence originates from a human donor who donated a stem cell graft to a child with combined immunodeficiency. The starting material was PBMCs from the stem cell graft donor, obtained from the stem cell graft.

This chain's CDR3 is CASSIWGDPGQPQHF. The CDR3 DNA reads as TGTGCCAGCAGTATCTGGGGCGATCCTGGCCAGCCCCAGCATTTT. The chain couples TRBV6-2 or TRBV6-3 to TRBJ1-5; perhaps TRBD1 as D (5 bases). V was cut by 5 bases and J by 7 bases, with 18 bases left in between. CDR1 and CDR2 (germline): MNHEY, SVGEGT. This CDR3 is built from 15 residues.